Reported below is one TCR beta chain. No antigen is known for it. The germline gives CDR1 SQVTM, CDR2 ANQGSEA. V lost 7 bases and J 1 base, leaving 10 bases between the germline ends. This CDR3 is 12 amino acids long. This sample is drawn from a study of blood T cells in healthy people across ages. Primers used in a second PCR of roughly 7 to 12 cycles were a sample-barcoded 5' primer and a J-beta primer mix. From the 5' RACE reads, TCRdb called clonotypes with MiXCR, one entry per CDR3 protein. This sample has about 1.6 million distinct CDR3 sequences; around 35% occur once, and the top ten carry approximately 10%. Study conclusions and caveats: In long-lived donors, naive CD4+ cell counts and diversity exceeded those of aged donors.

The clonotype comes from a woman aged 25 to 39 in good health. Sequencing input: blood. This chain links TRBV29-1 with TRBJ2-5; D perhaps matches TRBD2 (6 bases). This chain's CDR3 is CSGRRGQETQYF. The CDR3 DNA is TGCAGCGGCAGGAGGGGCCAAGAGACCCAGTACTTC.